These T cell receptor beta chains were read from a single sample in a study of neurological immune-mediated disorders. In TCRdb, the 5' RACE reads were re-called with MiXCR into one record per CDR3 protein. The sample has tens of thousands of distinct CDR3 sequences; about 6.9% are singletons. Sequencing was done on a sample of CD4+ T cells from blood. The origin of the receptors is a woman in her thirties or forties in good health. CDR3s include the opening cysteine and the closing phenylalanine or tryptophan. A D gene is named only where the DNA matches it firmly. Not all rows give a size; the values are once, few, many and, for expanded clones, a class.

J gene	clone size	V gene	D gene	CDR3 protein	CDR3 DNA
TRBJ2-3	many	TRBV20-1	NA	CSARDNRLPQHTQYF	TGCAGTGCTAGAGATAATCGCCTGCCCCAGCATACGCAGTATTTT
TRBJ2-5	many	TRBV7-2	TRBD1	CASSVDRGQETQYF	TGTGCCAGCAGCGTTGACAGGGGGCAGGAGACCCAGTACTTC
TRBJ1-5	many	TRBV5-1	NA	CASSRTYGPNQPQHF	TGCGCCAGCAGCCGGACGTATGGCCCCAATCAGCCCCAGCATTTT
TRBJ2-2	many	TRBV5-5	NA	CASSLVPGLANTGELFF	TGTGCCAGCAGCTTGGTCCCGGGACTCGCGAACACCGGGGAGCTGTTTTTT
TRBJ1-5	many	TRBV6-2/TRBV6-3	TRBD1	CASTDRGGVQPQHF	TGTGCCAGCACCGACAGGGGGGGCGTTCAGCCCCAGCATTTT
TRBJ1-6	many	TRBV7-9	TRBD1	CASSGDRDNSPLHF	TGTGCCAGCAGCGGAGACAGGGATAATTCACCCCTCCACTTT
TRBJ2-1	many	TRBV5-1	NA	CASSLAVERYYNEQFF	TGCGCCAGCAGCTTGGCCGTGGAGAGGTACTACAATGAGCAGTTCTTC
TRBJ1-1	few	TRBV7-9	NA	CASSSLRVQTNTEAFF	TGTGCCAGCAGCTCACTAAGGGTTCAGACCAACACTGAAGCTTTCTTT
TRBJ1-2	many	TRBV18	NA	CASSPEFDSSYGYTF	TGTGCCAGCTCACCGGAATTCGACAGCTCCTATGGCTACACCTTC
TRBJ2-7	many	TRBV4-1	TRBD1	CASSRTGTGSYEQYF	TGCGCCAGCAGCCGAACCGGGACAGGCTCCTACGAGCAGTACTTC
TRBJ2-5	many	TRBV20-1	TRBD2	CSARVLAGGQETQYF	TGCAGTGCTAGAGTTCTAGCGGGAGGGCAGGAGACCCAGTACTTC
TRBJ2-1	many	TRBV5-1	TRBD2	CASSMSGTSYNEQFF	TGCGCCAGCAGCATGAGCGGGACTTCCTACAATGAGCAGTTCTTC
TRBJ2-7	many	TRBV6-2/TRBV6-3	NA	CASSYSSPEEQYF	TGTGCCAGCAGTTACTCATCACCGGAGGAGCAGTACTTC
TRBJ2-2	many	TRBV6-4	TRBD2	CASSGLSGSQLFF	TGTGCCAGCAGTGGACTTAGCGGGAGTCAGCTGTTTTTT
TRBJ2-7	many	TRBV7-8	NA	CASSQGPPREQYF	TGTGCCAGCAGTCAGGGACCTCCGCGCGAGCAGTACTTC
TRBJ2-5	many	TRBV27	NA	CASSWVARETQYF	TGTGCCAGCAGCTGGGTGGCCAGAGAGACCCAGTACTTC
TRBJ2-7	many	TRBV20-1	TRBD2	CSARPRTSTYEQYF	TGCAGTGCTAGACCCCGGACTAGTACCTACGAGCAGTACTTC
TRBJ2-1	many	TRBV5-1	TRBD2	CASSLFRSRTGLASGLTYNEQFF	TGCGCCAGCAGCTTGTTCAGATCGAGAACGGGCCTAGCTAGCGGTCTAACCTACAATGAGCAGTTCTTC
TRBJ1-1	many	TRBV5-1	NA	CASSLRDGASTEAFF	TGCGCCAGCAGCTTGAGGGACGGAGCGAGCACTGAAGCTTTCTTT
TRBJ2-2	many	TRBV19	NA	CASSILRGANTGELFF	TGTGCCAGTAGTATTCTCAGGGGAGCGAACACCGGGGAGCTGTTTTTT
TRBJ1-5	NA	TRBV10-2	TRBD1	CASSEAGGFQPQHF	TGCGCCAGCAGTGAAGCAGGGGGCTTTCAGCCCCAGCATTTT
TRBJ2-3	NA	TRBV18	TRBD2	CASSDPLAGDTDTQYF	TGTGCCAGCTCGGACCCACTAGCGGGGGACACAGATACGCAGTATTTT
TRBJ2-2	many	TRBV5-5	NA	CASMIDRGELFF	TGTGCCAGCATGATAGACCGGGGGGAGCTGTTTTTT
TRBJ1-6	many	TRBV12-3/TRBV12-4	NA	CASSLTQYNSPLHF	TGTGCCAGCAGCCTGACCCAGTATAATTCACCCCTCCACTTT
TRBJ2-3	many	TRBV10-2	NA	CASSDSGVTDTQYF	TGCGCCAGCAGTGACTCGGGAGTAACAGATACGCAGTATTTT
TRBJ2-7	many	TRBV29-1	NA	CSAEGGGPSYEQYF	TGCAGCGCCGAGGGGGGGGGGCCCTCCTACGAGCAGTACTTC
TRBJ1-2	many	TRBV4-1	NA	CASTPSEHPTYGYTF	TGCGCCAGCACACCAAGCGAACACCCAACCTATGGCTACACCTTC
TRBJ2-5	many	TRBV7-8	TRBD1	CASSSRQGQETQYF	TGTGCCAGCAGCTCAAGACAGGGGCAAGAGACCCAGTACTTC
TRBJ2-1	many	TRBV28	TRBD2	CASSPKAGPSYNEQFF	TGTGCCAGCAGTCCTAAAGCGGGGCCCTCCTACAATGAGCAGTTCTTC
TRBJ2-1	many	TRBV5-1	TRBD1	CASRAGTGASNEQFF	TGCGCCAGCAGGGCCGGGACAGGGGCGTCCAATGAGCAGTTCTTC
TRBJ2-3	many	TRBV18	TRBD2	CASSPLPAGGADTQYF	TGTGCCAGCTCACCACTACCAGCGGGAGGCGCAGATACGCAGTATTTT
TRBJ1-6	many	TRBV12-3/TRBV12-4	NA	CASRGGPPDSPLHF	TGTGCCAGCAGGGGGGGACCTCCGGATTCACCCCTCCACTTT
TRBJ2-2	medium-sized	TRBV5-1	NA	CASSLVANTGELFF	TGCGCCAGCAGCTTGGTAGCGAACACCGGGGAGCTGTTTTTT
TRBJ1-2	medium-sized	TRBV12-3/TRBV12-4	NA	CASSRDPGHYGYTF	TGTGCCAGCAGCCGCGACCCGGGGCACTATGGCTACACCTTC
TRBJ2-4	many	TRBV28	NA	CAILSLGIQYF	TGTGCCATTTTATCCCTGGGGATTCAGTACTTC
TRBJ2-7	many	TRBV3-1	NA	CASSQDLRLYYYEQYF	TGTGCCAGCAGCCAAGATTTAAGACTGTACTACTACGAGCAGTACTTC
TRBJ2-7	many	TRBV5-1	NA	CASSSGSSYEQYF	TGCGCCAGCAGCTCAGGGTCCTCCTACGAGCAGTACTTC
TRBJ2-3	many	TRBV20-1	TRBD2	CSAESGRGTDTQYF	TGCAGTGCCGAAAGCGGGAGGGGCACAGATACGCAGTATTTT